The clone carrying this T cell receptor beta chain occurred once. Germline V gene data show CDR1 as LGHNA and CDR2 as YNFKEQ. This CDR3 has 14 amino acids. With 1 base removed from V and 3 bases from J, the gap between germline ends came to 10 bases. The data were obtained in a study of T cell responses to AZD1222 COVID-19 vaccine. Some clones are missing from TCRdb's copy, which holds only in-frame ones; the method was immunoSEQ multiplex PCR. The sample lists over 110,000 clones, roughly 90% occurring once. The sequence came from an adult in good health. V usage is TRBV4-2 and J usage is TRBJ2-7; D is possibly TRBD1 (5 bases). Sequencing was performed on peripheral blood, taken on day 0 of AZD1222 vaccination. The DNA for the CDR3 is TGTGCCAGCAGCCAAGGGCTAGGGGACTACGAGCAGTACTTC. This codes for CASSQGLGDYEQYF.